This is a list of T cell receptor beta chains from one sample in a study of blood T cell repertoires in COVID-19. Generated by immunoSEQ multiplex PCR, the TCRdb table keeps only in-frame clones and is missing some. The repertoire consists of around 170,000 clones, with around 86% occurring once and the leading ten covering more than 7.5%. The sample comprised peripheral blood. Receptors were obtained from a man aged 50 to 59 with active or convalescent COVID-19. The CDR3 runs from the conserved cysteine through the conserved F or W. The order of the fields is CDR3 protein, CDR3 DNA, J gene, clone size, CDR3 length, V gene, D gene. D genes are given only for firm matches. Not all rows give a size; the values are once, few, many and, for expanded clones, a class.

CDR3aa: CASSSRGSQGLFYEQYF; CDR3nt: TGTGCCAGCAGCTCCAGGGGGAGTCAGGGCCTCTTCTACGAGCAGTACTTC; j_gene: TRBJ2-7; abundance: .; len: 17; v_gene: TRBV7-9; d_gene: TRBD1
CDR3aa: CASSWALAGEQYF; CDR3nt: TGTGCCAGCAGCTGGGCGCTAGCGGGGGAGCAGTACTTC; j_gene: TRBJ2-7; abundance: few; len: 13; v_gene: TRBV5-4; d_gene: TRBD2
CDR3aa: CASSYGGLAGGHEQFF; CDR3nt: TGTGCCAGCAGTTACGGGGGACTAGCGGGAGGGCATGAGCAGTTCTTC; j_gene: TRBJ2-1; abundance: few; len: 16; v_gene: TRBV6-5; d_gene: TRBD2
CDR3aa: CASSRDRTRQETQYF; CDR3nt: TGTGCCAGCAGCCGAGATCGGACTCGACAAGAGACCCAGTACTTC; j_gene: TRBJ2-5; abundance: .; len: 15; v_gene: TRBV4-2; d_gene: .
CDR3aa: CASSLNLGQGVKGYTF; CDR3nt: TGTGCCAGCAGCTTAAATCTGGGACAGGGGGTGAAGGGCTACACCTTC; j_gene: TRBJ1-2; abundance: .; len: 16; v_gene: TRBV11-2; d_gene: TRBD1
CDR3aa: CASSAPADTEAFF; CDR3nt: TGTGCCAGCAGCGCCCCCGCGGACACTGAAGCTTTCTTT; j_gene: TRBJ1-1; abundance: .; len: 13; v_gene: TRBV9; d_gene: .
CDR3aa: CASSLEGKETQYF; CDR3nt: TGTGCCAGCAGTTTAGAGGGTAAAGAGACCCAGTACTTC; j_gene: TRBJ2-5; abundance: .; len: 13; v_gene: TRBV28; d_gene: .
CDR3aa: CASSLGRGTGRVYEQYF; CDR3nt: TGTGCCAGCAGCTTAGGCCGGGGGACAGGGCGGGTCTACGAGCAGTACTTC; j_gene: TRBJ2-7; abundance: .; len: 17; v_gene: TRBV13; d_gene: TRBD1
CDR3aa: CASSASGTGMEKLFF; CDR3nt: TGTGCCAGCTCAGCCTCCGGGACAGGGATGGAAAAACTGTTTTTT; j_gene: TRBJ1-4; abundance: .; len: 15; v_gene: TRBV18; d_gene: TRBD1
CDR3aa: CASSLLGPEQYF; CDR3nt: TGTGCCAGCAGTTTACTGGGGCCCGAGCAGTACTTC; j_gene: TRBJ2-7; abundance: few; len: 12; v_gene: TRBV28; d_gene: .
CDR3aa: CASSLARSGDGYTF; CDR3nt: TGTGCCAGCAGCTTAGCTCGGTCAGGGGATGGCTACACCTTC; j_gene: TRBJ1-2; abundance: once; len: 14; v_gene: TRBV11-2; d_gene: .
CDR3aa: CASSPGRDGETQYF; CDR3nt: TGTGCCAGCAGCCCAGGGAGGGACGGCGAGACCCAGTACTTC; j_gene: TRBJ2-5; abundance: .; len: 14; v_gene: TRBV5-4; d_gene: TRBD2
CDR3aa: CASSTGAGTSGNTIYF; CDR3nt: TGTGCCAGCTCCACCGGCGCAGGGACTAGTGGAAACACCATATATTTT; j_gene: TRBJ1-3; abundance: .; len: 16; v_gene: TRBV9; d_gene: .
CDR3aa: CASTRGYNQPQHF; CDR3nt: TGTGCCAGTACAAGGGGATACAATCAGCCCCAGCATTTT; j_gene: TRBJ1-5; abundance: .; len: 13; v_gene: TRBV19; d_gene: .
CDR3aa: CASSEIPLTSSYEQYF; CDR3nt: TGTGCCAGCAGTGAAATCCCCCTGACTAGCTCCTACGAGCAGTACTTC; j_gene: TRBJ2-7; abundance: few; len: 16; v_gene: TRBV2; d_gene: .
CDR3aa: CASSPRQAPNYGYTF; CDR3nt: TGTGCCAGCAGTCCCCGGCAAGCGCCTAACTATGGCTACACCTTC; j_gene: TRBJ1-2; abundance: .; len: 15; v_gene: TRBV6-5; d_gene: .
CDR3aa: CASSFSVSYNSPLHF; CDR3nt: TGTGCCAGCAGCTTCAGTGTGTCCTATAATTCACCCCTCCACTTT; j_gene: TRBJ1-6; abundance: .; len: 15; v_gene: TRBV7-9; d_gene: .
CDR3aa: CASSRSGGGTYGYTF; CDR3nt: TGTGCCAGCAGTCGCTCCGGGGGGGGCACCTATGGCTACACCTTC; j_gene: TRBJ1-2; abundance: .; len: 15; v_gene: TRBV6-5; d_gene: .
CDR3aa: CASHRVSNYGYTF; CDR3nt: TGTGCCAGCCACAGGGTATCGAACTATGGCTACACCTTC; j_gene: TRBJ1-2; abundance: .; len: 13; v_gene: TRBV2; d_gene: .
CDR3aa: CASSESPRRNTGELFF; CDR3nt: TGTGCCAGCAGTGAATCTCCGCGGAGGAACACCGGGGAGCTGTTTTTT; j_gene: TRBJ2-2; abundance: .; len: 16; v_gene: TRBV6-1; d_gene: .
CDR3aa: CAGLTTTGGTEAFF; CDR3nt: TGTGCCGGACTGACGACCACAGGGGGCACTGAAGCTTTCTTT; j_gene: TRBJ1-1; abundance: .; len: 14; v_gene: TRBV9; d_gene: TRBD1
CDR3aa: CASSGDFNPNSPLHF; CDR3nt: TGTGCCAGTAGCGGGGATTTCAACCCAAATTCACCCCTCCACTTT; j_gene: TRBJ1-6; abundance: .; len: 15; v_gene: TRBV19; d_gene: .
CDR3aa: CAGGRSTNEKLFF; CDR3nt: TGTGCCGGCGGGAGATCAACTAATGAAAAACTGTTTTTT; j_gene: TRBJ1-4; abundance: .; len: 13; v_gene: TRBV6-5; d_gene: .
CDR3aa: CASSLAAAAPTDTQYF; CDR3nt: TGTGCCAGCAGCTTGGCCGCTGCAGCGCCCACAGATACGCAGTATTTT; j_gene: TRBJ2-3; abundance: .; len: 16; v_gene: TRBV5-6; d_gene: .
CDR3aa: CASSSRTGTNEKLFF; CDR3nt: TGTGCCAGCAGTTCTCGGACAGGGACTAATGAAAAACTGTTTTTT; j_gene: TRBJ1-4; abundance: .; len: 15; v_gene: TRBV6-9; d_gene: TRBD1
CDR3aa: CASSLAPGAGEQYF; CDR3nt: TGTGCCAGCAGCTTGGCCCCAGGGGCAGGCGAGCAGTACTTC; j_gene: TRBJ2-7; abundance: .; len: 14; v_gene: TRBV5-5; d_gene: .
CDR3aa: CASSLTDRDRVLETQYF; CDR3nt: TGTGCCAGCAGCTTGACCGACCGGGACAGGGTGTTAGAGACCCAGTACTTC; j_gene: TRBJ2-5; abundance: .; len: 17; v_gene: TRBV7-6; d_gene: TRBD1
CDR3aa: CASSKALHPGQGAKKGYEQYF; CDR3nt: TGTGCCAGCAGCAAAGCCCTCCACCCGGGACAGGGGGCGAAAAAGGGCTACGAGCAGTACTTC; j_gene: TRBJ2-7; abundance: .; len: 21; v_gene: TRBV21-1; d_gene: .
CDR3aa: CASSLDRVFQPQHF; CDR3nt: TGTGCCAGCTCACTGGACAGGGTGTTTCAGCCCCAGCATTTT; j_gene: TRBJ1-5; abundance: .; len: 14; v_gene: TRBV18; d_gene: TRBD1
CDR3aa: CAWSQQGPDGYTF; CDR3nt: TGTGCCTGGAGTCAACAGGGGCCTGACGGCTACACCTTC; j_gene: TRBJ1-2; abundance: .; len: 13; v_gene: TRBV30; d_gene: TRBD1
CDR3aa: CASSLGGSITYGYTF; CDR3nt: TGTGCCAGCAGCTTGGGGGGCAGCATCACCTATGGCTACACCTTC; j_gene: TRBJ1-2; abundance: .; len: 15; v_gene: TRBV5-4; d_gene: .
CDR3aa: CASSPFPGQPQHF; CDR3nt: TGTGCCAGCAGCCCATTCCCGGGACAGCCCCAGCATTTT; j_gene: TRBJ1-5; abundance: once; len: 13; v_gene: TRBV4-2; d_gene: .
CDR3aa: CASSAVPQNYGYTF; CDR3nt: TGTGCCAGCAGCGCAGTTCCACAGAACTATGGCTACACCTTC; j_gene: TRBJ1-2; abundance: .; len: 14; v_gene: TRBV7-9; d_gene: .
CDR3aa: CASSTVAGGVGEQYF; CDR3nt: TGTGCCAGCAGCACCGTAGCGGGGGGCGTGGGGGAGCAGTACTTC; j_gene: TRBJ2-7; abundance: .; len: 15; v_gene: TRBV7-2; d_gene: TRBD2
CDR3aa: CASTWGGNTEAFF; CDR3nt: TGTGCCAGCACCTGGGGAGGGAACACTGAAGCTTTCTTT; j_gene: TRBJ1-1; abundance: .; len: 13; v_gene: TRBV6-6; d_gene: .
CDR3aa: CASSTGTGELYEQYF; CDR3nt: TGTGCCAGCAGTACCGGGACAGGGGAACTCTACGAGCAGTACTTC; j_gene: TRBJ2-7; abundance: .; len: 15; v_gene: TRBV28; d_gene: TRBD1
CDR3aa: CASSSAGFDEKLFF; CDR3nt: TGTGCCAGCAGCTCCGCCGGGTTCGACGAAAAACTGTTTTTT; j_gene: TRBJ1-4; abundance: .; len: 14; v_gene: TRBV9; d_gene: .
CDR3aa: CASSLWLENTEAFF; CDR3nt: TGTGCCAGCAGCTTATGGTTAGAAAACACTGAAGCTTTCTTT; j_gene: TRBJ1-1; abundance: .; len: 14; v_gene: TRBV7-9; d_gene: .
CDR3aa: CASSQGTVNSPLHF; CDR3nt: TGTGCCAGCAGCCAGGGGACAGTTAATTCACCCCTCCACTTT; j_gene: TRBJ1-6; abundance: .; len: 14; v_gene: TRBV3-1/TRBV3-2; d_gene: TRBD1
CDR3aa: CSGGQVNNEQFF; CDR3nt: TGCAGCGGGGGACAGGTAAACAATGAGCAGTTCTTC; j_gene: TRBJ2-1; abundance: .; len: 12; v_gene: TRBV29-1; d_gene: TRBD1
CDR3aa: CASSSGQLEKLFF; CDR3nt: TGCGCCAGCAGCTCGGGACAGCTTGAAAAACTGTTTTTT; j_gene: TRBJ1-4; abundance: .; len: 13; v_gene: TRBV5-1; d_gene: TRBD1
CDR3aa: CATGRQAEETQYF; CDR3nt: TGTGCCACCGGAAGACAGGCCGAAGAGACCCAGTACTTC; j_gene: TRBJ2-5; abundance: once; len: 13; v_gene: TRBV24-1; d_gene: .
CDR3aa: CASSLLTVAGTGELFF; CDR3nt: TGTGCCAGCAGCTTATTAACTGTAGCGGGGACCGGGGAGCTGTTTTTT; j_gene: TRBJ2-2; abundance: few; len: 16; v_gene: TRBV7-3; d_gene: TRBD2
CDR3aa: CASSQDGSGRTDTQYF; CDR3nt: TGCGCCAGCAGCCAAGATGGAAGCGGGAGAACAGATACGCAGTATTTT; j_gene: TRBJ2-3; abundance: .; len: 16; v_gene: TRBV4-1; d_gene: TRBD2
CDR3aa: CASRETGRAAFF; CDR3nt: TGTGCCAGCAGGGAGACAGGACGTGCAGCTTTCTTT; j_gene: TRBJ1-1; abundance: .; len: 12; v_gene: TRBV6-5; d_gene: .
CDR3aa: CASSGTGNTGELFF; CDR3nt: TGTGCCAGCTCGGGGACAGGGAACACCGGGGAGCTGTTTTTT; j_gene: TRBJ2-2; abundance: once; len: 14; v_gene: TRBV21-1; d_gene: .
CDR3aa: CASSLDMAATNEKLFF; CDR3nt: TGCGCCAGCAGCTTGGATATGGCAGCAACTAATGAAAAACTGTTTTTT; j_gene: TRBJ1-4; abundance: .; len: 16; v_gene: TRBV5-1; d_gene: .
CDR3aa: CAIRLAETDTQYF; CDR3nt: TGTGCCATCAGACTAGCGGAAACAGATACGCAGTATTTT; j_gene: TRBJ2-3; abundance: .; len: 13; v_gene: TRBV10-3; d_gene: TRBD2
CDR3aa: CASRGLASPDTQYF; CDR3nt: TGTGCCAGCAGAGGACTCGCATCGCCAGATACGCAGTATTTT; j_gene: TRBJ2-3; abundance: once; len: 14; v_gene: TRBV6-5; d_gene: .
CDR3aa: CASRLSGSALETQYF; CDR3nt: TGTGCCAGCAGACTTAGCGGGAGCGCGCTGGAGACCCAGTACTTC; j_gene: TRBJ2-5; abundance: .; len: 15; v_gene: TRBV27; d_gene: TRBD2